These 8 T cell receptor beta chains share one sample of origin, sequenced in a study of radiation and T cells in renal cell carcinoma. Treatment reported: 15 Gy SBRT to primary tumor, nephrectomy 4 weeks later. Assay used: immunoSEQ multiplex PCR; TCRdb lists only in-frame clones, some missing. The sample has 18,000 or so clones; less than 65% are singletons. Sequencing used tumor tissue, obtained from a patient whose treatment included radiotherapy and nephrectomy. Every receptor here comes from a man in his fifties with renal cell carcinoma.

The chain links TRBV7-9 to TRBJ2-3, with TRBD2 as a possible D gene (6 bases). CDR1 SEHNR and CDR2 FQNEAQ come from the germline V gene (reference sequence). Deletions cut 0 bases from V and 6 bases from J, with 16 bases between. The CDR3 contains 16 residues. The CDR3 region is CASSLARSGFLDTQYF. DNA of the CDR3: TGTGCCAGCAGCTTAGCCAGGAGCGGGTTCTTGGATACGCAGTATTTT.

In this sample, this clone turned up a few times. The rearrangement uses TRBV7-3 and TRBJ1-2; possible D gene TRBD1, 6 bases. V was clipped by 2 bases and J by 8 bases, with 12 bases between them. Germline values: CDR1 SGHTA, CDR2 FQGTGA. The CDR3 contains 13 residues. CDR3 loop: CASSLGQGYGYTF. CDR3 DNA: TGTGCCAGCAGCTTAGGGCAGGGGTACGGCTACACCTTC.

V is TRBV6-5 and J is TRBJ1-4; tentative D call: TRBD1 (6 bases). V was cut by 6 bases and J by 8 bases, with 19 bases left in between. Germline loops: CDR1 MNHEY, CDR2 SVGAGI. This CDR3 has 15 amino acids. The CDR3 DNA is TGTGCCAGCAGGGGATCGACAGGACCCTCGGAAAAACTGTTTTTT. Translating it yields CASRGSTGPSEKLFF.

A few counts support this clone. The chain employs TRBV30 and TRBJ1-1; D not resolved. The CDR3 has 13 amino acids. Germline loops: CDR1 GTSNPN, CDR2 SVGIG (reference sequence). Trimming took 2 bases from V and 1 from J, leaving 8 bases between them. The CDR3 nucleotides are TGTGCCTGGAGTTTTTCTCAGAACACTGAAGCTTTCTTT. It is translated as CAWSFSQNTEAFF.

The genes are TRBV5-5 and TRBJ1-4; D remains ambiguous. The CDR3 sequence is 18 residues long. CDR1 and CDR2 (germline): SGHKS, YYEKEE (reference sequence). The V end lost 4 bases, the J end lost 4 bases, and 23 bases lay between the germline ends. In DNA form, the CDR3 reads TGTGCCAGCAGCCCCGGGATCTATCATATCCCGCGTAATGAAAAACTGTTTTTT. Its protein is CASSPGIYHIPRNEKLFF.

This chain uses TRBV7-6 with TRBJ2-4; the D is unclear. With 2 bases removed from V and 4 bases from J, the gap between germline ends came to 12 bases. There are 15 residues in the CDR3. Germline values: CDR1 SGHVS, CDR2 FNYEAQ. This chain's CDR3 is CASSLLKEKKNIQYF. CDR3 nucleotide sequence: TGTGCCAGCAGCTTATTGAAGGAGAAGAAAAACATTCAGTACTTC.

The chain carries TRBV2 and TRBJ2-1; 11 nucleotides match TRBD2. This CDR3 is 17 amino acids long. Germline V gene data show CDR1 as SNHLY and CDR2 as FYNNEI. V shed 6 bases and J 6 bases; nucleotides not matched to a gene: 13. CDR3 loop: CASSADLLAGGSNEQFF. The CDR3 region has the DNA TGTGCCAGCAGCGCAGACCTTCTAGCGGGAGGAAGCAATGAGCAGTTCTTC.

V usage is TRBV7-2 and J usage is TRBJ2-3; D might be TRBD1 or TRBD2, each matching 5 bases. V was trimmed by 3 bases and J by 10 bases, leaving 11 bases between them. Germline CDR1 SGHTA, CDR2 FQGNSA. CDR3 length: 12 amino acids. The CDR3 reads CASSFGTGAQYF. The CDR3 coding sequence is TGTGCCAGCAGCTTCGGGACCGGGGCGCAGTATTTT.